These 8 T cell receptor beta chains were all obtained from the same sample, sequenced in a study of T cell responses to AZD1222 COVID-19 vaccine. Sequenced by immunoSEQ multiplex PCR; TCRdb stores in-frame clones only, minus some. This repertoire shows around 180,000 clones, 87% found once; its top ten account for about 2.5%. The sequences come from peripheral blood, collected on day 0 of AZD1222 vaccination. The receptors come from an adult in good health.

This clone was seen just once. J is TRBJ2-1 and V is TRBV10-1, with 12 bases lining up with TRBD2. This CDR3 contains 16 residues. V lost 5 bases to trimming and J lost 8 bases; unmatched junction nucleotides: 10. Germline V gives CDR1 WNHNN, CDR2 SYGVQD (reference sequence). The DNA for the CDR3 is TGCGCCAGCAGTAATATCGAGTCTAGCGGGAGGGATGAGCAGTTCTTC. As protein: CASSNIESSGRDEQFF.

This clone was observed a single time. The genes are TRBV6-6 and TRBJ2-7; 10 bases fit TRBD1. Trimming removed 8 bases from V and 1 base from J; junction bases left unmatched: 2. CDR1 is MNHNY and CDR2 is SVGAGI in the germline V gene (reference sequence). The CDR3 has 13 amino acids. The CDR3 DNA reads as TGTGCCAGCGGACAGGGGGTTTCCTACGAGCAGTACTTC. Residues: CASGQGVSYEQYF.

V is TRBV7-7 and J is TRBJ2-1; 9 bases match TRBD2. There are 15 residues in the CDR3. Germline CDR1 and CDR2: SSHAT and FNYEAQ (reference sequence). V shed 4 bases and J 2 bases; nucleotides not matched to a gene: 3. CDR3 nucleotide sequence: TGTGCCAGCAGCTCCAGACTAGCGGCCTACAATGAGCAGTTCTTC. This translates into CASSSRLAAYNEQFF.

V is TRBV6-5 and J is TRBJ1-1; D is possibly TRBD1 (6 bases). This CDR3 is built from 13 residues. Germline CDR1 is MNHEY and CDR2 is SVGAGI. V lost 11 bases, J lost 1 base, and 14 bases lay in between. This chain's CDR3 is CALRDRRNTEAFF. The CDR3 coding sequence is TGTGCCCTCCGAGACAGGCGGAACACTGAAGCTTTCTTT.

CDR3 DNA: TGTGCCAGCAGCCGGACAGGGGGGCTAGACGGCAATCAGCCCCAGCATTTT. This encodes CASSRTGGLDGNQPQHF. The chain has TRBV2 and TRBJ1-5; 10 bases fit TRBD1. The CDR3 spans 17 residues. Germline CDR1 is SNHLY and CDR2 is FYNNEI. Trimming removed 6 bases from V and 2 bases from J; junction bases left unmatched: 10.

V usage is TRBV6-5 and J usage is TRBJ2-5; D may be TRBD2 (6 bases). The CDR3 runs 14 residues. Germline CDR1 reads MNHEY; CDR2 reads SVGAGI. V was clipped by 7 bases and J by 5 bases, with 17 bases between them. The CDR3 sequence: CASTNSGEGETQYF. CDR3 nucleotides: TGTGCCAGCACGAATAGCGGAGAGGGGGAGACCCAGTACTTC.

The chain joins TRBV3-1 (or the pseudogene TRBV3-2) to TRBJ1-1, with 9 bases matching TRBD1. V was clipped by 4 bases and J by 11 bases; unmatched bases: 8. The CDR3 length is 13 residues. Per germline, CDR1 LGHDT and CDR2 YNNKEL (reference sequence). The CDR3: CASSPWTGDEAFF. The CDR3 nucleotides are TGTGCCAGCAGCCCCTGGACAGGGGATGAGGCTTTCTTT.

The chain joins TRBV4-1 to TRBJ2-1, with 10 nucleotides matching TRBD2. The germline V gene encodes CDR1 MGHRA and CDR2 YSYEKL. The CDR3 is 18 residues long. Trimming at V came to 3 bases and at J to 2 bases, leaving 10 bases not matched to a gene. CDR3 region: CASSHTGGSGRAYNEQFF. In DNA, the CDR3 is TGCGCCAGCAGCCACACTGGGGGGAGCGGGAGGGCCTACAATGAGCAGTTCTTC.